This section outlines one T cell receptor beta chain sequence together with its context. Study processing details: Researchers report that nucleated cell counts were estimated from reference gene primer amplification. Method: immunoSEQ multiplex PCR; TCRdb's copy keeps in-frame clones and lacks some. The DNA gave D and trimming, while V, J and clone size come from that table. The sample includes under 80,000 clones, more than 90% of them seen just once. The data were obtained in a study of blood T cell repertoires in COVID-19. Across the whole study: Samples taken during acute and convalescent COVID-19 were collected in the United States, Italy and Spain. In each case, the material was cDNA or gDNA derived from T cells, B-cell-depleted T cells, or PBMCs.

The CDR3 is 13 amino acids. Per germline, CDR1 SGHRS and CDR2 YFSETQ. The V and J ends lost 3 bases and 4 bases respectively, with 7 bases between them. The chain employs TRBV5-1 and TRBJ2-2; a weak D match, TRBD1 (5 bases). The sequenced material came from peripheral blood. The TCR was taken from a human donor in a cohort sampled during active COVID-19. The CDR3 sequence is CASSYQGTGELFF. The CDR3 nucleotides read TGCGCCAGCAGCTACCAGGGCACCGGGGAGCTGTTTTTT.